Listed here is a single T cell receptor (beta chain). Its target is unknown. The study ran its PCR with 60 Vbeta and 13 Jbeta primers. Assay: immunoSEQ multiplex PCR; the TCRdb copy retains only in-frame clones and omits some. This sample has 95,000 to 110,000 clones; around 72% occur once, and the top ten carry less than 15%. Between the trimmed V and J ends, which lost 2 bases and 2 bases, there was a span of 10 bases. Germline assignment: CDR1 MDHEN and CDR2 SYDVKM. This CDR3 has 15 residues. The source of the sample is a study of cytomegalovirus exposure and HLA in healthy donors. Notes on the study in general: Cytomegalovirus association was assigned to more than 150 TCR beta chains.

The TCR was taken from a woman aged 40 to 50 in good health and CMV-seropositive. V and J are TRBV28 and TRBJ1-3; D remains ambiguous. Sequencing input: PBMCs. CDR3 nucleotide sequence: TGTGCCAGCAGTTTACCCGGGAAGGCTGGAAACACCATATATTTT. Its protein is CASSLPGKAGNTIYF.